This entry lists 23 T cell receptor beta chains sequenced from one sample in a study of blood T cell repertoires in COVID-19. Here immunoSEQ multiplex PCR was the method, and the copy in TCRdb shows in-frame clones only, minus some. The sample lists roughly 260,000 clones, 75% to 90% occurring once. Sequencing was done on a sample of PBMCs or T cells enriched from blood (not recorded which). All receptors come from a woman aged 45-65 years who had recovered from COVID-19.

The chain joins TRBV4-1 to TRBJ1-5; 8 nucleotides agree with TRBD1. Per the germline V gene, CDR1 is MGHRA and CDR2 is YSYEKL. The CDR3 extends over 18 amino acids. V was clipped by 0 bases and J by 3 bases; unmatched bases: 10. CDR3 nucleotide sequence: TGCGCCAGCAGCCAAGAAGGAGGGACAGGACTCCTCAATCAGCCCCAGCATTTT. This translates into CASSQEGGTGLLNQPQHF.

CDR3 in DNA: TGTGCCAGCAGAGCCCCCTCAGGACAGGCCTACAATGAGCAGTTCTTC. This encodes CASRAPSGQAYNEQFF. The chain employs TRBV27 and TRBJ2-1; 7 bases are a match to TRBD1. The CDR3 runs to 16 residues. The germline gives CDR1 MNHEY, CDR2 SMNVEV (reference sequence). The ends lost 6 bases at V and 2 bases at J; junction bases unmatched: 10.

This chain's CDR3 is CATSDLSEDRVTYEQYF. The CDR3 nucleotides are TGTGCCACCAGTGATTTGAGCGAGGACAGGGTTACCTACGAGCAGTACTTC. The chain joins TRBV24-1 to TRBJ2-7; 8 positions agree with TRBD1. J was trimmed by 2 bases and V by 0 bases; bases with no gene match: 8. The CDR3 has 17 amino acids. In germline, CDR1 is KGHDR, CDR2 SFDVKD.

There are a few counts of this clone. The CDR3 DNA follows: TGTGCCAGCAGGGATAGGGGGACTACCTACGAGCAGTACTTC. Translating it yields CASRDRGTTYEQYF. This chain joins TRBV6-5 and TRBJ2-7, with D possibly being TRBD2 (7 bases). The CDR3 sequence is 14 residues long. Germline V gene sequence: CDR1 MNHEY, CDR2 SVGAGI. Trimming left V 6 bases short and J 2 bases short, with 14 bases between.

V is TRBV5-4 and J is TRBJ2-3; D perhaps matches TRBD2 (6 bases). V lost 2 bases and J lost 2, with 15 bases in between. Germline-derived CDR1 and CDR2 are SGHNT and YYREEE (reference sequence). There are 16 residues in the CDR3. CDR3 in DNA: TGTGCCAGCAGCTTAGAAGCGGGCCGTCCCACAGATACGCAGTATTTT. As protein: CASSLEAGRPTDTQYF.

This chain uses TRBV28 with TRBJ1-5, with TRBD1 as a possible D gene (5 bases). CDR1 and CDR2 from the germline V gene are MDHEN and SYDVKM. The CDR3 is 14 amino acids. Trimming stripped 10 bases from V and 4 bases from J, with 17 bases between. In nucleotides, the CDR3 is TGTGCCACATGGGGGGTCCTCACGAATCAGCCCCAGCATTTT. Amino acid sequence: CATWGVLTNQPQHF. Variable domain in full (rest from reference TRBV28 and TRBJ1-5): DVKVTQSSRYLVKRTGEKVFLECVQDMDHENMFWYRQDPGLGLRLIYFSYDVKMKEKGDIPEGYSVSREKKERFSLILESASTNQTSMYLCATWGVLTNQPQHFGDGTRLSIL.

The chain joins TRBV28 to TRBJ2-2; 9 bases are shared with TRBD1. The trim removed 4 bases at V and 1 base at J, leaving 4 bases unmatched. The germline V gene has CDR1 MDHEN and CDR2 SYDVKM. The CDR3 covers 16 residues. The CDR3 DNA reads TGTGCCAGCAGTTCCCCGGGACAGGGGAACACCGGGGAGCTGTTTTTT. This encodes CASSSPGQGNTGELFF. Full variable domain (missing parts from reference TRBV28 and TRBJ2-2): DVKVTQSSRYLVKRTGEKVFLECVQDMDHENMFWYRQDPGLGLRLIYFSYDVKMKEKGDIPEGYSVSREKKERFSLILESASTNQTSMYLCASSSPGQGNTGELFFGEGSRLTVL.

The chain has TRBV2 and TRBJ1-2, with 11 bases fitting TRBD1. V was clipped by 6 bases and J by 4 bases; unmatched bases: 4. This CDR3 is 14 amino acids long. Germline V gene sequence: CDR1 SNHLY, CDR2 FYNNEI. Here the CDR3 reads CASSGTGGTYGYTF. The CDR3 region has the DNA TGTGCCAGCAGCGGGACAGGGGGTACCTATGGCTACACCTTC.

The chain employs TRBV25-1 and TRBJ2-5; TRBD2 matches at 16 bases. There are 17 residues in the CDR3. Germline V gene lookup returns CDR1 MGHDK and CDR2 SYGVNS. The V and J ends lost 8 bases and 4 bases, in that order; junction bases with no gene match: 10. The CDR3 spells CASSISGLAGGRETQYF. The CDR3 region has the DNA TGTGCCAGCTCGATTTCGGGACTAGCGGGAGGGAGAGAGACCCAGTACTTC.

V gene TRBV12-3 or TRBV12-4 combines with J gene TRBJ1-2, with a tentative D call TRBD1 (5 bases). The CDR3 sequence is 13 residues long. Trimming shortened V by 5 bases and J by 4 bases, and 11 bases separated the two germline ends. The CDR3 DNA reads TGTGCCAGCAGTCTCCGACAGAGCTATGGCTACACCTTC. It translates to CASSLRQSYGYTF.

The V call is TRBV5-1, the J call TRBJ2-3, with D perhaps matching TRBD1 (6 bases). Germline assignment: CDR1 SGHRS and CDR2 YFSETQ. This CDR3 has 15 residues. Trimming removed 2 bases from V and 2 bases from J, with 12 bases in between. The CDR3 spells CASSFRGGHTDTQYF. The CDR3 region has the DNA TGCGCCAGCAGCTTCAGAGGGGGTCACACAGATACGCAGTATTTT.

The chain has TRBV5-4 and TRBJ2-3; 10 bases match TRBD2. This CDR3 comprises 15 residues. V shed 1 base and J 2 bases; nucleotides not matched to a gene: 1. Germline values: CDR1 SGHNT, CDR2 YYREEE (reference sequence). The CDR3 DNA is TGTGCCAGCAGCTTGACTAGCGGGGCCACAGATACGCAGTATTTT. Its translation: CASSLTSGATDTQYF.

The chain couples TRBV5-1 to TRBJ2-2; D gene uncertain. This CDR3 has 16 amino acids. The V gene's germline CDR1 is SGHRS and CDR2 YFSETQ. Trimming stripped 2 bases from V and 0 bases from J, with 11 bases between. In nucleotides, the CDR3 is TGCGCCAGCAGCTTAAACATCAACGCGAACACCGGGGAGCTGTTTTTT. Translating gives CASSLNINANTGELFF.

The rearrangement uses TRBV7-9 and TRBJ1-1, with D possibly TRBD1 on 5 matching bases. The V end was cut by 3 bases, the J end by 4 bases, with 9 bases between. Germline assignment: CDR1 SEHNR and CDR2 FQNEAQ (reference sequence). The CDR3 has 13 residues. In DNA, the CDR3 is TGTGCCAGCAGCTTCGCCGGGGGCACTGAAGCTTTCTTT. It specifies CASSFAGGTEAFF. The whole variable domain, filled in from reference TRBV7-9 and TRBJ1-1, reads DTGVSQNPRHKITKRGQNVTFRCDPISEHNRLYWYRQTLGQGPEFLTYFQNEAQLEKSRLLSDRFSAERPKGSFSTLEIQRTEQGDSAMYLCASSFAGGTEAFFGQGTRLTVV.

The CDR3 DNA is TGCGCCAGCAGCTGGGCGGGGACAGGAATCCTCTACGAGCAGTACTTC. Residues: CASSWAGTGILYEQYF. The rearrangement uses TRBV5-1 and TRBJ2-7; TRBD1 agrees at 8 bases. CDR1 is SGHRS, CDR2 YFSETQ, per germline. V was pared by 3 bases and J by 3 bases, with 11 bases of the junction left unmatched. CDR3 length: 16 amino acids.

Written as DNA, the CDR3 is TGTGCCAGCAGTCCTGGGACTAGCGGCTACAATGAGCAGTTCTTC. It specifies CASSPGTSGYNEQFF. V gene TRBV28 combines with J gene TRBJ2-1, with 11 bases that match TRBD2. In germline, CDR1 is MDHEN, CDR2 SYDVKM. CDR3 length: 15 residues. Trimming cost V 5 bases and J 3 bases; bases outside gene matches: 3.

The chain joins TRBV7-8 to TRBJ2-5; no clear D. Trimming took off 1 base at V and 2 bases at J, with 8 bases between the two ends. This CDR3 has 14 amino acids. Germline CDR1 and CDR2: SGHVS and FQNEAQ. In nucleotides, the CDR3 is TGTGCCAGCAGCTTAGGTTCCAATCAAGAGACCCAGTACTTC. Translated, it gives CASSLGSNQETQYF.

The chain is built from TRBV27 and TRBJ2-3, with D possibly being TRBD2 (5 bases). V lost 2 bases and J lost 5, with 8 bases in between. The CDR3 has 13 residues. The germline CDR1 and CDR2 sequences are MNHEY and SMNVEV (reference sequence). CDR3 nucleotide sequence: TGTGCCAGCAGTTTACGGGAACAAGATACGCAGTATTTT. Its translation: CASSLREQDTQYF.

The gene calls are TRBV19 and TRBJ1-1; D might be TRBD1 (5 bases). The CDR3 runs to 19 residues. Trimming took off 0 bases at V and 3 bases at J, with 23 bases between the two ends. CDR1 and CDR2 (germline): LNHDA, SQIVND (reference sequence). Here the CDR3 DNA reads TGTGCCAGTAGTATAGATCAGGGTCTGGGGAGGCCGTTAGACACTGAAGCTTTCTTT. Translated, it gives CASSIDQGLGRPLDTEAFF.

This clone was counted once. The J gene is TRBJ2-3, the V gene TRBV19, with D maybe TRBD2 (6 bases). This CDR3 has 16 amino acids. The germline V gene has CDR1 LNHDA and CDR2 SQIVND (reference sequence). Trimming pared 9 bases from V and 0 bases from J, leaving 19 bases between. CDR3: CARLSSSENSTDTQYF. The CDR3 bases are TGTGCCAGACTATCGTCTAGCGAAAATAGCACAGATACGCAGTATTTT.

The V call is TRBV18, the J call TRBJ1-5; 11 bases fit TRBD1. The length of the CDR3 is 17 residues. V shed 1 base and J 1 base; nucleotides not matched to a gene: 3. CDR1 and CDR2 from the germline V gene are KGHSH and LQKENI. The CDR3 DNA follows: TGTGCCAGCTCACCACGGACAGGGGGCGGGAGCAATCAGCCCCAGCATTTT. Its translation: CASSPRTGGGSNQPQHF. Full variable domain (missing parts from reference TRBV18 and TRBJ1-5): NAGVMQNPRHLVRRRGQEARLRCSPMKGHSHVYWYRQLPEEGLKFMVYLQKENIIDESGMPKERFSAEFPKEGPSILRIQQVVRGDSAAYFCASSPRTGGGSNQPQHFGDGTRLSIL.

This clone was observed once. The V call is TRBV13, the J call TRBJ2-7, with 11 bases aligning to TRBD2. Germline V gene data show CDR1 as PRHDT and CDR2 as FYEKMQ (reference sequence). The length of the CDR3 is 15 residues. V lost 0 bases to trimming and J lost 7 bases; unmatched junction nucleotides: 5. The CDR3 loop reads CASSLGLAGEAEQYF. Here the CDR3 DNA reads TGTGCCAGCAGCTTAGGACTAGCGGGAGAAGCGGAGCAGTACTTC.

V is TRBV6-6 and J is TRBJ1-2, with TRBD1 matching 9 bases. This CDR3 region has 14 residues. Trimming removed 10 bases from V and 2 bases from J; junction bases left unmatched: 8. In germline, CDR1 is MNHNY, CDR2 SVGAGI (reference sequence). CDR3 sequence reads: CAIFSTGGNYGYTF. In nucleotides, the CDR3 is TGTGCCATTTTCTCTACAGGGGGCAACTATGGCTACACCTTC.